This TCR beta chain was profiled in a study of T-cell memory formation after mild COVID-19. Overall study findings and caveats: Some responding clones appeared in pre-infection memory, suggesting cross-reactive memory joined. Shrinking CD4+ clones resided mostly in CM and EM, and CD8+ ones in EMRA.

The CDR3 covers 15 residues. Germline-derived CDR1 and CDR2 are SNHLY and FYNNEI. The V and J ends lost 1 base and 2 bases respectively, with 8 bases between them. With regard to this clonotype: Its target is unknown.

With constant-segment primers, 5'RACE yielded cDNA libraries of TCR alpha and TCR beta that carried sample barcodes and UMIs. TCRdb used MiXCR to reprocess the 5' RACE reads, holding one entry per CDR3 protein. The sample has some 350,000 distinct CDR3 sequences, 10% to 15% seen once. This receptor was obtained from a man in his late teens or twenties who had mild COVID-19 (a few samples of this study predate the infection). Cell type and time point are not known. The genes are TRBV2 and TRBJ2-2; unclear D gene. Sequencing used PBMCs or a T cell subset sorted from them (not recorded which). The CDR3 reads CASSEVGLNTGELFF. CDR3 sequence (DNA): TGTGCCAGCAGTGAAGTTGGGCTCAACACCGGGGAGCTGTTTTTT.